This TCR beta chain was documented in a study of blood T cell repertoires in COVID-19 (TCRdb year 2020). In terms of the full investigation: Samples from collaborators originated in the United States, Italy and Spain and spanned both the acute and convalescent phases of COVID-19. A de-identified subject ID, COVID-19 status, age in years and sex were almost always included in the sample metadata. A freely available public database, intended as a resource for researchers studying the immune response to SARS-CoV-2, is where the repertoires were released. The samples were drawn from the first 160 participants of the ongoing ImmuneRACE study and from 950 to 1,500 subjects provided by 6 global collaborators. Subjects who had been exposed to COVID-19, were actively infected with it, or had recovered from it provided the deeply sampled blood TCRbeta repertoires that made up the dataset. Where available, HLA class I and class II types were obtained from metadata supplied by the sample provider rather than from assay-based typing. The prospective study material was composed of cDNA or gDNA derived from T cells, B-cell-depleted T cells, or PBMCs. Overall study outcomes, separate from this receptor: How much clinical and demographic metadata was included differed by source and by participant, and the metadata was provided uncurated.

TCRbeta CDR3 regions were amplified from genomic DNA using the immunoSEQ Assay, a bias-controlled multiplex PCR. The authors' pipeline ran thus. Within the assay, amplification of reference gene primers was used to estimate how many nucleated cells each sample contained. To quantify the absolute abundance of each unique TCRbeta CDR3 rearrangement, sequence reads were collapsed and filtered. For each sample, productive Simpson clonality was calculated as the square root of Simpson's diversity index across productive rearrangements. TCRdb holds this immuneACCESS table with in-frame rearrangements only. Some clones are missing; in checked studies, unresolved V genes explain under half, and the rest has no known cause. Clonal size and the V and J genes are those of that table, whereas D and trimming came from the DNA. The sample table holds almost 35,000 clones, of which 70% to 80% were seen once. The ten largest account for around 30% of the sample.

The collaborating institutions used their own protocols to collect whole blood in K2EDTA tubes. For TCRbeta analysis, collaborators shipped samples in one of three forms: frozen whole blood, isolated PBMCs, or DNA extracted from either of those sample types. The CDR3, cysteine through phenylalanine, is 14 amino acids long. Solely the CDR3 DNA is kept, with 42 bases framed from the first base. Taken from the germline V gene, the CDR1 and CDR2 loops are SGHDT and YYEEEE. Deletion took 4 bases off V and 5 bases off J, with a span of 12 bases between the germline ends. On this clone itself: Its antigen is unknown. The input lacks base qualities; no much larger clone sits a single base away.

The chain employs TRBV5-6 and TRBJ1-4; the D gene identity is not certain. The specimen sequenced was peripheral blood. The receptor was derived from an elderly man with acute or convalescent COVID-19. CDR3 sequence: CASSEWTGNEKLFF. The DNA sequence is TGTGCCAGCAGCGAATGGACTGGAAATGAAAAACTGTTTTTT.